These T cell receptor beta chains were read from a single sample in a study of T cells after yellow fever vaccination. TCRdb ran MiXCR on the 5' RACE reads and lists one entry per CDR3 protein. The repertoire holds fewer than 500,000 distinct CDR3 sequences, with 15% to 20% as singletons. The material sequenced was PBMCs, taken before the yellow fever booster vaccination. These receptor sequences come from a man aged 18 to 35 who received the YFV17D yellow fever vaccine. The CDR3 runs from the conserved cysteine through the conserved F or W. Each record gives: V gene, D gene, J gene, clone size, CDR3 protein, CDR3 DNA. The D gene is left open where the match is weak. Clone size is shown for a subset of rows, as once, few, many or a class of expanded clone.

TRBV7-9	TRBD2	TRBJ2-1	few	CASSFELAGNEQFF	TGTGCCAGCAGCTTTGAGCTAGCGGGCAATGAGCAGTTCTTC
TRBV5-6	.	TRBJ1-5	.	CASSFDTQPQHF	TGTGCCAGCAGCTTCGACACCCAGCCCCAGCATTTT
TRBV27	.	TRBJ2-1	.	CASRPYRDPYNEQFF	TGTGCCAGCCGACCCTACAGGGATCCCTACAATGAGCAGTTCTTC
TRBV28	.	TRBJ1-2	few	CASSLGGSLLYGYTF	TGTGCCAGCAGTTTAGGGGGTTCCTTACTTTATGGCTACACCTTC
TRBV7-9	.	TRBJ1-2	.	CASSLRGPTYGYTF	TGTGCCAGCAGCTTACGGGGGCCGACCTATGGCTACACCTTC
TRBV4-3	TRBD1	TRBJ2-3	.	CASSQEDRAPTDTQYF	TGCGCCAGCAGCCAAGAAGACAGGGCGCCCACAGATACGCAGTATTTT
TRBV6-5	.	TRBJ1-1	.	CASSYNQYTEAFF	TGTGCCAGCAGTTACAACCAGTACACTGAAGCTTTCTTT
TRBV28	.	TRBJ2-5	.	CASSPPVKRETQYF	TGTGCCAGCAGCCCTCCAGTAAAACGAGAGACCCAGTACTTC
TRBV10-3	.	TRBJ2-5	.	CAISGRVQETQYF	TGTGCCATCAGTGGAAGGGTCCAAGAGACCCAGTACTTC
TRBV6-1	.	TRBJ1-1	few	CASIAGRVSEAFF	TGTGCCAGCATTGCAGGGAGGGTAAGCGAAGCTTTCTTT
TRBV13	.	TRBJ1-5	.	CASSLGVREPQHF	TGTGCCAGCAGCTTGGGGGTAAGGGAGCCCCAGCATTTT
TRBV28	TRBD1	TRBJ2-1	few	CASTLRDRDNEQFF	TGTGCCAGCACCCTTCGGGACAGAGACAATGAGCAGTTCTTC
TRBV5-1	TRBD1	TRBJ2-1	few	CASSLWTGAGNEQFF	TGCGCCAGCAGCTTGTGGACAGGGGCAGGGAATGAGCAGTTCTTC
TRBV6-6	TRBD1	TRBJ1-5	few	CATGGGVTQHF	TGTGCCACAGGGGGCGGGGTGACCCAGCATTTT
TRBV5-1	.	TRBJ1-2	few	CASSLVGQADGYTF	TGCGCCAGCAGCTTGGTCGGGCAGGCGGATGGCTACACCTTC
TRBV6-5	TRBD1	TRBJ2-2	.	CASRDRSEVTGELFF	TGTGCCAGCAGGGACAGGAGCGAGGTCACCGGGGAGCTGTTTTTT
TRBV12-3/TRBV12-4	TRBD1	TRBJ1-1	few	CASGEGGLTEAFF	TGTGCCAGCGGAGAAGGGGGCTTAACTGAAGCTTTCTTT
TRBV6-5	.	TRBJ2-1	few	CAASSLQGYEQFF	TGTGCCGCCAGCAGTCTACAGGGATACGAGCAGTTCTTC
TRBV15	TRBD1	TRBJ2-3	.	CATGTGIDTQYF	TGTGCCACCGGGACAGGGATAGATACGCAGTATTTT
TRBV11-2	TRBD1	TRBJ1-4	.	CASSWGQGDEKLFF	TGTGCCAGCAGCTGGGGACAGGGGGATGAAAAACTGTTTTTT
TRBV7-7	TRBD1	TRBJ2-5	few	CATGTGSETQYF	TGTGCTACCGGGACAGGGTCAGAGACCCAGTACTTC
TRBV27	.	TRBJ2-5	few	CASGNLGQETQYF	TGTGCCAGCGGGAATCTCGGGCAAGAGACCCAGTACTTC
TRBV20-1	.	TRBJ2-3	few	CSARASTETDTQYF	TGCAGTGCCCGCGCTTCGACAGAAACAGATACGCAGTATTTT